Below, 25 T cell receptor beta chains from the same sample are listed, as sequenced in a study of OX40 agonist ivuxolimab in advanced cancers. Sequencing was performed with immunoSEQ multiplex PCR; in TCRdb, only in-frame clones are kept and a portion is missing. The sample gives approximately 100,000 clones, about 85% of which show up once; 3% to 4% is in the top ten. The sequenced sample was CD4+ or CD8+ T cells sorted from blood, obtained in a trial of the OX40 agonist ivuxolimab. The receptors come from an adult with an advanced solid tumor such as melanoma, head and neck, liver or kidney cancer.

This clone was counted at least ten times. The chain has TRBV2 and TRBJ2-2, with 9 nucleotides matching TRBD2. This CDR3 is built from 15 residues. Germline CDR1 is SNHLY and CDR2 is FYNNEI. V was pared by 6 bases and J by 0 bases, with 2 bases of the junction left unmatched. This CDR3 is CASSGLATNTGELFF. CDR3 in DNA: TGTGCCAGCAGCGGACTAGCGACGAACACCGGGGAGCTGTTTTTT. Combining the CDR3 with reference TRBV2 and TRBJ2-2 gives the whole variable domain EPEVTQTPSHQVTQMGQEVILRCVPISNHLYFYWYRQILGQKVEFLVSFYNNEISEKSEIFDDQFSVERPDGSNFTLKIRSTKLEDSAMYFCASSGLATNTGELFFGEGSRLTVL.

The chain uses TRBV27 and TRBJ2-1, with unresolved D. V was shortened by 10 bases and J by 10 bases, with 20 bases between the two germline ends. The germline gives CDR1 MNHEY, CDR2 SMNVEV (reference sequence). CDR3 length: 13 residues. The CDR3 loop is CATRPLQRDEQFF. The DNA for the CDR3 is TGTGCCACCCGGCCACTGCAACGCGACGAGCAGTTCTTC.

V usage is TRBV15 and J usage is TRBJ2-6; D is undetermined. CDR1 is LNHNV, CDR2 YYDKDF, per germline (reference sequence). V lost 0 bases and J lost 0, with 18 bases in between. CDR3 size: 20 residues. CDR3 loop: CATSREGLLLFASGANVLTF. The CDR3 nucleotides are TGTGCCACCAGCAGAGAAGGATTACTACTTTTCGCCTCTGGGGCCAACGTCCTGACTTTC. Looking up the rest from reference TRBV15 and TRBJ2-6 gives the full variable domain: DAMVIQNPRYQVTQFGKPVTLSCSQTLNHNVMYWYQQKSSQAPKLLFHYYDKDFNNEADTPDNFQSRRPNTSFCFLDIRSPGLGDTAMYLCATSREGLLLFASGANVLTFGAGSRLTVL.

The rearrangement links TRBV5-5 to TRBJ1-4; D unresolved. The CDR3 consists of 19 residues. Trimming shortened V by 6 bases and J by 0 bases, and 24 bases separated the two germline ends. The germline CDR1 and CDR2 sequences are SGHKS and YYEKEE (reference sequence). The CDR3 reads CASNRGRAGRFATNEKLFF. The CDR3 nucleotides read TGTGCCAGCAACCGCGGACGGGCAGGCCGATTTGCAACTAATGAAAAACTGTTTTTT.

This clone showed up just once. The chain links TRBV6-1 to TRBJ2-4; D might be TRBD2 (5 bases). This CDR3 spans 16 amino acids. The germline CDR1 and CDR2 sequences are MNHNS and SASEGT. Trimming cost V 3 bases and J 3 bases, with 15 bases left between them. In nucleotides, the CDR3 is TGTGCCAGCAGTGACGTCTCGGTGAGCGGCAAAAACATTCAGTACTTC. It yields the protein CASSDVSVSGKNIQYF.

This clone was seen only once. The chain carries TRBV7-3 and TRBJ2-5, with a tentative D call TRBD2 (5 bases). Germline-derived CDR1 and CDR2 are SGHTA and FQGTGA. V lost 2 bases and J lost 5, with 15 bases in between. There are 15 residues in the CDR3. The CDR3 DNA is TGTGCCAGCAGCTTAGAGGGCGTCTCTGAGGAGACCCAGTACTTC. Translating gives CASSLEGVSEETQYF. Full variable domain (outside the CDR3, taken from reference TRBV7-3 and TRBJ2-5): GAGVSQTPSNKVTEKGKYVELRCDPISGHTALYWYRQSLGQGPEFLIYFQGTGAADDSGLPNDRFFAVRPEGSVSTLKIQRTERGDSAVYLCASSLEGVSEETQYFGPGTRLLVL.

The chain recombines TRBV27 with TRBJ2-5, with D unclear. The germline gives CDR1 MNHEY, CDR2 SMNVEV (reference sequence). V was shortened by 8 bases and J by 4 bases, with 17 bases between the two germline ends. The CDR3 has 14 amino acids. The CDR3 here is CASAVRWGGETQYF. CDR3 DNA sequence: TGTGCCAGCGCGGTGAGGTGGGGTGGAGAGACCCAGTACTTC.

The chain carries TRBV7-2 and TRBJ1-5; D is unclear. The CDR3 consists of 16 residues. Trimming cost V 5 bases and J 5 bases, with 19 bases left between them. Germline lookup yields CDR1 SGHTA and CDR2 FQGNSA. In DNA, the CDR3 is TGTGCCAGCAGCCCCTACCCTTTAGTGGAAGATCAGCCCCAGCATTTT. This codes for CASSPYPLVEDQPQHF.

CDR3 DNA sequence: TGTGCCAGCAGCTTAGAGGCCAGGGGGCTTTATGGCTACACCTTC. As protein: CASSLEARGLYGYTF. V is TRBV11-2 and J is TRBJ1-2, with 8 bases aligning to TRBD1. Germline V gene sequence: CDR1 SGHAT, CDR2 FQNNGV. This CDR3 contains 15 residues. The V gene end was trimmed by 0 bases and the J gene end by 5 bases; junction bases not matched to a gene: 5.

Remarks on this clone: A read error may produce the germline difference seen at one junction end. The chain couples TRBV7-7 to TRBJ2-5, with TRBD2 matching 7 bases. Germline V CDR1 and CDR2: SSHAT, FNYEAQ (reference sequence). The CDR3 covers 13 residues. The CDR3 sequence is CASSLVGGETQYF. CDR3 bases: TGTGCTAGCAGCTTAGTGGGGGGGGAGACCCAGTACTTC. Using reference TRBV7-7 and TRBJ2-5 for the parts outside the CDR3, the full variable domain is GAGVSQSPRYKVTKRGQDVTLRCDPISSHATLYWYQQALGQGPEFLTYFNYEAQPDKSGLPSDRFSAERPEGSISTLTIQRTEQRDSAMYRCASSLVGGETQYFGPGTRLLVL.

This rearrangement joins TRBV18 to TRBJ2-1; TRBD2 matches at 11 bases. J was trimmed by 7 bases and V by 2 bases; bases with no gene match: 4. Germline V gives CDR1 KGHSH, CDR2 LQKENI. CDR3 size: 15 residues. The CDR3 reads CASSPIAGGPNEQFF. The CDR3, as DNA: TGTGCCAGCTCACCAATAGCGGGAGGGCCTAATGAGCAGTTCTTC.

This chain joins TRBV6-6 and TRBJ1-1; the D gene is possibly TRBD1 (5 bases). Germline V gene lookup returns CDR1 MNHNY and CDR2 SVGAGI (reference sequence). V gave up 2 bases and J gave up 5 bases, with 15 bases separating them. There are 15 residues in the CDR3. The CDR3 DNA follows: TGTGCCAGCAGTTACGATGTGGGGCTCGGGACTGAAGCTTTCTTT. Protein product: CASSYDVGLGTEAFF.

The CDR3 sequence is CASSDGGLPETQYF. The CDR3 bases are TGTGCCAGCAGCGACGGGGGACTACCTGAGACCCAGTACTTC. The chain couples TRBV6-6 to TRBJ2-5, with 7 bases identical to TRBD2. The CDR3 has 14 amino acids. J gave up 5 bases and V 6 bases, and 9 bases lay outside the gene matches. Germline V gene lookup returns CDR1 MNHNY and CDR2 SVGAGI (reference sequence).

The rearrangement uses TRBV6-5 and TRBJ2-1; D gene ambiguous. V was shortened by 5 bases and J by 7 bases, with 12 bases between the two germline ends. This CDR3 spans 13 amino acids. Germline loops: CDR1 MNHEY, CDR2 SVGAGI. The DNA for the CDR3 is TGTGCCAGCAGTCCCGGGCTCGCGAATGAGCAGTTCTTC. This encodes CASSPGLANEQFF.

This clone showed up just a few times. V and J are TRBV4-1 and TRBJ2-2; no reliable D call. The germline gives CDR1 MGHRA, CDR2 YSYEKL. With 1 base removed from V and 3 bases from J, the gap between germline ends came to 6 bases. CDR3 length: 14 residues. CDR3 amino acids: CASSQVRDTGELFF. CDR3 nucleotides: TGCGCCAGCAGCCAAGTCCGGGACACCGGGGAGCTGTTTTTT.

V usage is TRBV28 and J usage is TRBJ1-5, with D uncertain. V was shortened by 5 bases and J by 0 bases, with 11 bases between the two germline ends. The CDR3 has 15 residues. Germline lookup yields CDR1 MDHEN and CDR2 SYDVKM. The CDR3 reads CASSALLNSNQPQHF. In DNA form, the CDR3 reads TGTGCCAGCAGTGCTCTTTTGAATAGCAATCAGCCCCAGCATTTT. The variable domain in full, completed from reference TRBV28 and TRBJ1-5, reads DVKVTQSSRYLVKRTGEKVFLECVQDMDHENMFWYRQDPGLGLRLIYFSYDVKMKEKGDIPEGYSVSREKKERFSLILESASTNQTSMYLCASSALLNSNQPQHFGDGTRLSIL.

The chain uses TRBV7-8 and TRBJ2-1; 10 nucleotides match TRBD1. This CDR3 region has 14 residues. Germline CDR1 and CDR2: SGHVS and FQNEAQ. The V and J ends lost 1 base and 6 bases, in that order; junction bases with no gene match: 0. CDR3 residues: CASSLGTGGNEQFF. The CDR3 DNA reads TGTGCCAGCAGCTTAGGGACAGGGGGCAATGAGCAGTTCTTC.

The V gene is TRBV5-1, the J gene TRBJ2-7; TRBD1 aligns across 8 bases. Trimming cost V 1 base and J 6 bases; bases outside gene matches: 6. Germline V gene sequence: CDR1 SGHRS, CDR2 YFSETQ. CDR3 length equals 14 residues. This CDR3 is CASSLIGQGAEQYF. DNA for the CDR3: TGCGCCAGCAGCTTGATTGGACAGGGTGCCGAGCAGTACTTC.

The chain employs TRBV7-9 and TRBJ2-5; the D call may be TRBD1 or TRBD2 (5 bases each). V lost 3 bases to trimming and J lost 12 bases, with 11 bases between them. There are 11 residues in the CDR3. The germline gives CDR1 SEHNR, CDR2 FQNEAQ (reference sequence). The CDR3 region is CASSLMGEKYF. In DNA, the CDR3 is TGTGCCAGCAGCTTGATGGGGGAAAAGTACTTC.

The chain uses TRBV30 and TRBJ2-1, with TRBD2 matching over 8 bases. The CDR3 has 13 residues. Trimming took 5 bases from V and 9 from J; bases not matched to a gene: 9. Germline assignment: CDR1 GTSNPN and CDR2 SVGIG (reference sequence). The CDR3 DNA follows: TGTGCCTGGGGGGGAAGCGGGAGCGGTGAGCAGTTCTTC. Its protein is CAWGGSGSGEQFF.

This clone was counted between two and nine times. V is TRBV19 and J is TRBJ1-5, with D possibly matching TRBD1 (5 bases). The CDR3 has 14 residues. Trimming stripped 9 bases from V and 0 bases from J, with 12 bases between. CDR1 is LNHDA and CDR2 is SQIVND in the germline V gene (reference sequence). In DNA, the CDR3 is TGTGCCAGCACGGGGGGGGATAGCAATCAGCCCCAGCATTTT. Translating gives CASTGGDSNQPQHF.

The gene calls are TRBV30 and TRBJ1-6; no definite D call. The CDR3 is 15 amino acids. The V gene lost 0 bases and the J gene lost 9 bases, with 15 bases spanning the gap. CDR1 is GTSNPN and CDR2 is SVGIG in the germline V gene (reference sequence). The CDR3 here is CAWSVRGILSSPLHF. CDR3 DNA sequence: TGTGCCTGGAGTGTACGGGGTATACTTTCTTCACCCCTCCACTTT.

The chain combines TRBV11-3 with TRBJ2-1; TRBD1 might be the D (6 bases). V lost 1 base and J 3 bases, leaving 16 bases between the germline ends. CDR3 length equals 17 residues. From germline, CDR1 is SGHNT and CDR2 YENEEA. The CDR3 protein is CASSLAADRTIYNEQFF. DNA of the CDR3: TGTGCCAGCAGCTTAGCCGCAGACAGGACCATCTACAATGAGCAGTTCTTC.

The chain combines TRBV28 with TRBJ2-5, with D possibly matching TRBD2 (6 bases). Germline values: CDR1 MDHEN, CDR2 SYDVKM. Trimming left V 7 bases short and J 5 bases short, with 23 bases between. This CDR3 is 16 amino acids long. CDR3 protein: CASTELDTSGVETQYF. The CDR3 DNA sequence: TGTGCCAGCACCGAACTAGACACTTCGGGAGTGGAGACCCAGTACTTC.

The V call is TRBV18, the J call TRBJ1-4, with D maybe TRBD1 (5 bases). Trimming shortened V by 3 bases and J by 0 bases, and 11 bases separated the two germline ends. The CDR3 is made up of 16 amino acids. Germline V gene data show CDR1 as KGHSH and CDR2 as LQKENI. CDR3 sequence reads: CASSPWGQATNEKLFF. The CDR3, as DNA: TGTGCCAGCTCACCTTGGGGCCAAGCAACTAATGAAAAACTGTTTTTT. The full variable domain, rest sourced from reference TRBV18 and TRBJ1-4, is NAGVMQNPRHLVRRRGQEARLRCSPMKGHSHVYWYRQLPEEGLKFMVYLQKENIIDESGMPKERFSAEFPKEGPSILRIQQVVRGDSAAYFCASSPWGQATNEKLFFGSGTQLSVL.